This T cell receptor beta chain was recorded in a study of T cell repertoires in cytomegalovirus infection. Study-wide context: Well-studied HLA-B-restricted CMV epitopes were used in the study alongside recently identified HLA-C-restricted ones.

The table lists this clonotype with a few counts. The target antigen is unknown. Study results and caveats: Across the ex vivo response, the dominant clonotypes were HLA-C-restricted CMV-specific TCR beta clonotypes.

Germline CDR1 is MNHNS and CDR2 is SASEGT. The CDR3 is made up of 18 amino acids. With 0 bases clipped from V and 4 bases from J, the junction kept 8 bases outside the gene matches. Each CDR3 protein is one row after TCRdb ran MiXCR on the reads. The sample contains roughly 340,000 distinct CDR3 sequences, around 29% of which appear only once. The V and J genes are TRBV6-1 and TRBJ2-1; 11 bases fit TRBD2. The sample here was cultured PBMCs, taken from culture after CMV antigen stimulation. The origin of this receptor is a human donor in good health (CMV status not recorded). Some clones in this sample may be carry-over from other donors' samples. The CDR3 bases are TGTGCCAGCAGTGAAGCTGTCCGACTAGCGGGATATTACAATGAGCAGTTCTTC. This codes for CASSEAVRLAGYYNEQFF.